Below, 28 T cell receptor beta chains from the same sample are listed, as sequenced in a study of a mutant IDH1 vaccine in newly diagnosed glioma. Clones were sequenced by immunoSEQ multiplex PCR, and TCRdb holds only the in-frame ones, with some missing. The data hold roughly 25,000 clones, with roughly 85% observed a single time. These receptors lack a known antigen. Time point in this sample: week 11, during vaccination. Vaccinated patients received 300 ug of mutant IDH1 20-mer peptide per dose, with topical imiquimod. Here the sequenced sample was PBMCs, taken from a glioma patient whose treatment included an IDH1 peptide vaccine. These receptors came from a man aged 35 to 55 with glioma.

This clone was detected once. This rearrangement joins TRBV5-1 to TRBJ1-4; D might be TRBD1 (5 bases). This CDR3 has 15 residues. V lost 0 bases to trimming and J lost 8 bases, with 14 bases between them. Germline values: CDR1 SGHRS, CDR2 YFSETQ. CDR3 sequence reads: CASSLEGLFHEKLFF. CDR3 bases: TGCGCCAGCAGCTTGGAGGGGCTTTTTCACGAAAAACTGTTTTTT.

This chain uses TRBV6-1 with TRBJ1-5; no reliable D call. Trimming removed 1 base from V and 1 base from J, with 5 bases in between. CDR3 length equals 14 residues. Germline lookup yields CDR1 MNHNS and CDR2 SASEGT. As DNA, the CDR3 is TGTGCCAGCAGTGAAGTTGGAAGCAATCAGCCCCAGCATTTT. As protein: CASSEVGSNQPQHF.

The CDR3 spells CASSRGLAGGGGTGELFF. The CDR3 nucleotides are TGTGCCAGCAGCCGTGGACTAGCGGGAGGAGGGGGCACCGGGGAGCTGTTTTTT. This chain joins TRBV5-4 and TRBJ2-2; TRBD2 matches 14 bases. This CDR3 spans 18 amino acids. Per the germline V gene, CDR1 is SGHNT and CDR2 is YYREEE (reference sequence). After removal of 4 bases from V and 4 bases from J, the junction contained 9 bases not matched to a gene.

The chain recombines TRBV4-1 with TRBJ1-1; TRBD1 might be the D (5 bases). CDR3 length: 12 amino acids. Trimming removed 4 bases from V and 8 bases from J, with 11 bases in between. Germline V lookup: CDR1 MGHRA, CDR2 YSYEKL. CDR3 sequence: CASSPSGGEAFF. CDR3 coding DNA: TGCGCCAGCAGCCCTAGTGGGGGAGAAGCTTTCTTT.

The chain is built from TRBV4-1 and TRBJ2-7, with 8 nucleotides matching TRBD1. Germline CDR1 is MGHRA and CDR2 is YSYEKL. V shed 4 bases and J 3 bases; nucleotides not matched to a gene: 5. This CDR3 comprises 14 residues. The CDR3 region is CASSLGQGGYEQYF. The CDR3 nucleotides are TGCGCCAGCAGCCTCGGACAGGGAGGCTACGAGCAGTACTTC.

The chain combines TRBV5-1 with TRBJ1-3, with a tentative D call TRBD1 (6 bases). This CDR3 comprises 15 residues. Germline loops: CDR1 SGHRS, CDR2 YFSETQ. Trimming removed 0 bases at V and 0 bases at J, with 7 bases between. CDR3 DNA sequence: TGCGCCAGCAGCTTGGGCAGGGGCTCTGGAAACACCATATATTTT. Translated: CASSLGRGSGNTIYF.

Only one count was recorded for this clone. The chain links TRBV19 to TRBJ1-2; 7 positions match TRBD1. The germline gives CDR1 LNHDA, CDR2 SQIVND (reference sequence). CDR3 length: 15 residues. V dropped 5 bases and J dropped 8; count of bases not matched to a gene: 14. CDR3 DNA sequence: TGTGCCAGTAGTCCTGGGACAGCTATAACCTGGGGCTACACCTTC. This sequence encodes CASSPGTAITWGYTF.

V gene TRBV11-2 combines with J gene TRBJ1-3, with D uncertain. With 5 bases removed from V and 0 bases from J, the gap between germline ends came to 11 bases. Germline V gene lookup returns CDR1 SGHAT and CDR2 FQNNGV. The CDR3 spans 15 residues. CDR3 sequence: CASSPGLSSGNTIYF. DNA of the CDR3: TGTGCCAGCAGCCCGGGCCTAAGCTCTGGAAACACCATATATTTT.

This clone was detected once. This chain links TRBV15 with TRBJ2-1; TRBD2 aligns across 10 bases. J lost 4 bases, V lost 5 bases, and 17 bases had no gene match. Germline V lookup: CDR1 LNHNV, CDR2 YYDKDF (reference sequence). This CDR3 comprises 19 residues. CDR3 in amino acids: CATSYSNPVAGGFYNEQFF. CDR3 nucleotide sequence: TGTGCCACCAGCTATTCCAACCCGGTAGCGGGAGGTTTTTACAATGAGCAGTTCTTC.

The V and J genes are TRBV2 and TRBJ1-2; the match to TRBD1 covers 7 bases. The germline gives CDR1 SNHLY, CDR2 FYNNEI. This CDR3 is built from 12 residues. The trim removed 9 bases at V and 3 bases at J, leaving 4 bases unmatched. CDR3 loop: CARRGQDYGYTF. The DNA for the CDR3 is TGTGCCAGAAGGGGGCAGGACTATGGCTACACCTTC.

The V and J genes are TRBV6-5 and TRBJ1-6, with D possibly matching TRBD1 (6 bases). Trimming shortened V by 4 bases and J by 7 bases, and 11 bases separated the two germline ends. The length of the CDR3 is 14 residues. Germline V gene lookup returns CDR1 MNHEY and CDR2 SVGAGI. The CDR3 sequence is CASSSWTENSPLHF. The CDR3 bases are TGTGCCAGCAGTTCCTGGACAGAGAATTCACCCCTCCACTTT.

The chain couples TRBV2 to TRBJ1-1, with D perhaps matching TRBD1 (5 bases). The CDR3 runs to 12 residues. The V gene lost 0 bases and the J gene lost 7 bases, with 6 bases spanning the gap. Per the germline V gene, CDR1 is SNHLY and CDR2 is FYNNEI. CDR3 amino acids: CASSEAGVEAFF. Written as DNA, the CDR3 is TGTGCCAGCAGTGAAGCGGGGGTTGAAGCTTTCTTT.

This sequence joins TRBV25-1 and TRBJ2-1, with 7 bases fitting TRBD2. The germline CDR1 and CDR2 sequences are MGHDK and SYGVNS. The V segment lost 8 bases and the J segment 14 bases; nucleotides outside the gene matches: 9. The CDR3 is 11 amino acids. CDR3 sequence reads: CASREGLNEFF. In nucleotides, the CDR3 is TGTGCCAGCCGCGAGGGACTAAACGAGTTCTTC.

The genes are TRBV30 and TRBJ1-6; 8 positions match TRBD1. The V gene's germline CDR1 is GTSNPN and CDR2 SVGIG (reference sequence). V shed 3 bases, J shed 9 bases, and the junction held 10 bases outside the gene matches. CDR3 length equals 15 residues. The CDR3 DNA sequence: TGTGCCTGGAGCCTGGGCGGGACAGGCGGTTCACCCCTCCACTTT. Its translation: CAWSLGGTGGSPLHF.

The chain uses TRBV11-2 and TRBJ2-1; 10 positions agree with TRBD1. The CDR3 has 15 residues. J was trimmed by 7 bases and V by 3 bases; bases with no gene match: 6. CDR1 SGHAT and CDR2 FQNNGV come from the germline V gene. The CDR3 here is CASSLRGTGDNEQFF. CDR3 bases: TGTGCCAGCAGCTTGAGAGGGACAGGGGATAATGAGCAGTTCTTC.

This clone was detected only a few times. The V call is TRBV18, the J call TRBJ1-2; D not resolved. The germline V gene has CDR1 KGHSH and CDR2 LQKENI. With 4 bases removed from V and 7 bases from J, the gap between germline ends came to 7 bases. The CDR3 runs 11 residues. The DNA of the CDR3 is TGTGCCAGCTCACGAGGCCTTGGCTACACCTTC. It specifies CASSRGLGYTF.

The V gene is TRBV5-6, the J gene TRBJ2-3; TRBD2 might be the D (7 bases). CDR1 and CDR2 from the germline V gene are SGHDT and YYEEEE. V was cut by 4 bases and J by 5 bases, with 20 bases left in between. This CDR3 has 16 residues. The CDR3: CASSHYRGARGDTQYF. The CDR3, as DNA: TGTGCCAGCAGCCATTATCGGGGGGCGAGAGGAGATACGCAGTATTTT.

The chain uses TRBV6-6 and TRBJ1-3; D may be TRBD1 (5 bases). Germline V lookup: CDR1 MNHNY, CDR2 SVGAGI (reference sequence). With 5 bases removed from V and 0 bases from J, the gap between germline ends came to 11 bases. This CDR3 region has 15 residues. The CDR3 loop is CASSLQGFSGNTIYF. As DNA, the CDR3 is TGTGCCAGCAGTCTTCAGGGCTTCTCTGGAAACACCATATATTTT.

The chain employs TRBV7-9 and TRBJ1-5, with unresolved D. From germline, CDR1 is SEHNR and CDR2 FQNEAQ (reference sequence). V was shortened by 5 bases and J by 0 bases, with 11 bases between the two germline ends. The CDR3 runs to 15 residues. The chain's CDR3 is CASSPARNSNQPQHF. The CDR3 nucleotides read TGTGCCAGCAGCCCCGCGAGAAATAGCAATCAGCCCCAGCATTTT.

The J gene is TRBJ2-1, the V gene TRBV6-4; unclear D gene. V lost 0 bases and J lost 3, with 3 bases in between. Germline V gene sequence: CDR1 MRHNA, CDR2 SNTAGT. This CDR3 is built from 13 residues. The CDR3 sequence is CASSDSDYNEQFF. The CDR3 DNA reads as TGTGCCAGCAGTGACTCGGACTACAATGAGCAGTTCTTC.

This clone has a handful of counts. The gene calls are TRBV29-1 and TRBJ2-1, with 10 positions matching TRBD2. CDR1 is SQVTM and CDR2 is ANQGSEA in the germline V gene. Trimming removed 3 bases from V and 5 bases from J; junction bases left unmatched: 4. This CDR3 is built from 14 residues. The CDR3: CSVDEREGNNEQFF. In DNA form, the CDR3 reads TGCAGCGTTGACGAGCGGGAGGGGAACAATGAGCAGTTCTTC.

In its sample, this clone was seen a few times. The V call is TRBV7-8, the J call TRBJ1-2; D might be TRBD1 (5 bases). There are 16 residues in the CDR3. V was trimmed by 0 bases and J by 4 bases, leaving 15 bases between them. CDR1 is SGHVS and CDR2 is FQNEAQ in the germline V gene. This CDR3 reads CASSLAGGEQSYGYTF. The DNA for the CDR3 is TGTGCCAGCAGCTTAGCGGGAGGGGAGCAATCCTATGGCTACACCTTC.

J is TRBJ2-5 and V is TRBV5-6; D may be TRBD2 (5 bases). V gave up 1 base and J gave up 6 bases, with 7 bases separating them. This CDR3 has 12 residues. Germline-derived CDR1 and CDR2 are SGHDT and YYEEEE. The CDR3 reads CASSLHGKTQYF. The CDR3 region has the DNA TGTGCCAGCAGCTTGCACGGGAAGACCCAGTACTTC.

A few counts support this clone. J is TRBJ1-3 and V is TRBV21-1. TRBV21-1 is given as a pseudogene. This CDR3 spans 17 amino acids. Here the CDR3 DNA reads TGTGCCAGCAGCTCCTGGACGGATAACACCTCTGGAAACACCATATATTTT. Translated: CASSSWTDNTSGNTIYF.

The chain uses TRBV7-9 and TRBJ1-2, with D tentatively TRBD1 (6 bases). The CDR3 totals 13 residues. Germline assignment: CDR1 SEHNR and CDR2 FQNEAQ (reference sequence). V lost 8 bases and J 7 bases, leaving 17 bases between the germline ends. The DNA for the CDR3 is TGTGCCAGCGAACGGACAGACTCGATTGGCTACACCTTC. Its translation is CASERTDSIGYTF.

This clone was seen once. J is TRBJ2-7 and V is TRBV2; possibly TRBD1 for D (5 bases). This CDR3 contains 15 residues. Germline V gives CDR1 SNHLY, CDR2 FYNNEI. Trimming took off 3 bases at V and 1 base at J, with 13 bases between the two ends. This CDR3 reads CASSERTGLSYEQYF. The CDR3 DNA is TGTGCCAGCAGTGAGCGAACAGGCCTGTCCTACGAGCAGTACTTC.

V and J are TRBV6-4 and TRBJ2-2, with 7 bases matching TRBD2. This CDR3 comprises 14 residues. CDR1 MRHNA and CDR2 SNTAGT come from the germline V gene. Germline trimming cut 2 bases from V and 4 bases from J; bases unmatched to any gene: 1. In DNA form, the CDR3 reads TGTGCCAGCAGTGACGGGAGGGCCACCGGGGAGCTGTTTTTT. Its protein is CASSDGRATGELFF.

The V call is TRBV5-4, the J call TRBJ2-3; the match to TRBD1 covers 8 bases. The CDR3 spans 15 residues. In germline, CDR1 is SGHNT, CDR2 YYREEE (reference sequence). V dropped 4 bases and J dropped 1; count of bases not matched to a gene: 5. CDR3 DNA sequence: TGTGCCAGCAGCATTCAGGGGGCCGGCACAGATACGCAGTATTTT. Its translation: CASSIQGAGTDTQYF.